This TCR beta chain was documented in a study of blood T cell repertoires in COVID-19. As for the study in general: Samples representing acute and convalescent COVID-19 were sourced from the United States, Italy and Spain. Nucleic acid was either cDNA or gDNA, and it came from T cells, B-cell-depleted T cells, or PBMCs.

Per the authors' pipeline: Nucleated cell counts were estimated from reference gene primer amplification. The assay was immunoSEQ multiplex PCR, and TCRdb's table has in-frame clones only and misses some. The V and J calls and clone size are taken from that table; D and trimming were inferred from the DNA. The sample shows about 180,000 clones, 88% of them seen only once. The CDR3 is 14 residues long. V was pared by 2 bases and J by 8 bases, with 10 bases between. From germline, CDR1 is MNHEY and CDR2 SVGAGI. Sample: peripheral blood. The chain is built from TRBV6-5 and TRBJ1-6; possibly TRBD1 for D (6 bases). The receptor comes from a woman aged 25 to 39 with acute or convalescent COVID-19. Written as DNA, the CDR3 is TGTGCCAGCAGTTACGGGGGGGCCGATTCACCCCTCCACTTT. This encodes CASSYGGADSPLHF.